This T cell receptor beta chain was identified in a study of early T cells in non-severe SARS-CoV-2 infection. The CDR3 extends over 16 amino acids. Trimming removed 0 bases from V and 0 bases from J, with 8 bases in between. The V gene's germline CDR1 is MNHEY and CDR2 SVGEGT. Separate cDNA molecules each had unique molecular identifiers attached to them. TCRdb processed the 5' RACE reads anew with MiXCR; each CDR3 protein has one entry. This sample yields over 60,000 distinct CDR3 sequences, of which over 9.5% are seen a single time; 6.5% to 8.5% belongs to the top ten. This receptor was obtained from an adult who was a healthcare worker with PCR-confirmed SARS-CoV-2 infection or an uninfected control (not recorded which). Source: whole blood, taken at baseline. This sequence joins TRBV6-2 or TRBV6-3 and TRBJ2-2; D assignment may be TRBD1 or TRBD2 (6 bases each). The CDR3 reads CASSYSRGANTGELFF. In nucleotides, the CDR3 is TGTGCCAGCAGTTACTCGAGGGGGGCGAACACCGGGGAGCTGTTTTTT.